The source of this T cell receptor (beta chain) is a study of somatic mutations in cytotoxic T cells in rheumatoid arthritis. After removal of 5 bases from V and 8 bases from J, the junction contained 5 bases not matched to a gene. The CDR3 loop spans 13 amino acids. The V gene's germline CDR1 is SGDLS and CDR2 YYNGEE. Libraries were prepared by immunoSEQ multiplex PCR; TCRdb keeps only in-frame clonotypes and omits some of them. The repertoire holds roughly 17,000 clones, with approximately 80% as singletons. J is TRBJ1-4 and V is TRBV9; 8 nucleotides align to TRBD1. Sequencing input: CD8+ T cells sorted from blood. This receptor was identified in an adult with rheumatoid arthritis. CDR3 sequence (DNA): TGTGCCAGCAGTCGGACAGGGAGGGAAAAACTGTTTTTT. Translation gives CASSRTGREKLFF.